This TCR beta chain was identified during a study of cytomegalovirus exposure and HLA in healthy donors. In the study overall: When fewer than 500 donors were genotyped, roughly 78% of them were found to fall in the Caucasian-associated ancestry cluster.

The primer mix had 60 Vbeta and 13 Jbeta primers. Sequencing used immunoSEQ multiplex PCR; TCRdb keeps in-frame clones, though not all of them. The sample has approximately 170,000 clones; about 80% are singletons. V was cut by 6 bases and J by 5 bases, with 13 bases left in between. This CDR3 spans 14 amino acids. CDR1 and CDR2 from the germline V gene are SNHLY and FYNNEI. This chain uses TRBV2 with TRBJ2-2, with D unclear. Sample: PBMCs. The receptor comes from a woman aged 50 to 65 in good health and CMV-seronegative. CDR3: CASRRQAITGELFF. The CDR3 nucleotides read TGTGCCAGCAGGAGGCAAGCAATTACCGGGGAGCTGTTTTTT.